Shown below are 9 T cell receptor beta chains from a single sample sequenced in a study of response to subunit inactivated influenza vaccine. TCRdb used MiXCR to reprocess the RT-PCR reads, holding one entry per CDR3 protein. This sample has about 500,000 distinct CDR3 sequences, with 15% to 20% found just once. The source was CD4+ T cells sorted from PBMCs, collected 23 months after vaccination. The source is a man between 50 and 75 years old who received an inactivated influenza vaccine.

This clonotype was seen ten or more times. This chain connects TRBV10-3 to TRBJ1-5; D unclear. This CDR3 is 12 amino acids long. Germline loops: CDR1 ENHRY, CDR2 SYGVKD. V was shortened by 4 bases and J by 4 bases, with 5 bases between the two germline ends. Written as DNA, the CDR3 is TGTGCCATCAGTGGAGGGAATCAGCCCCAGCATTTT. This sequence encodes CAISGGNQPQHF.

The V and J genes are TRBV29-1 and TRBJ1-1, with no clear D. V lost 4 bases and J lost 0, with 9 bases in between. CDR1 is SQVTM, CDR2 ANQGSEA, per germline. There are 13 residues in the CDR3. The CDR3 protein is CSVGRRVNTEAFF. CDR3 bases: TGCAGCGTTGGTCGGAGGGTGAACACTGAAGCTTTCTTT.

This clonotype was counted only a few times. The chain joins TRBV11-2 to TRBJ1-6; unclear D gene. Germline CDR1 SGHAT, CDR2 FQNNGV. V lost 1 base and J lost 6, with 10 bases in between. CDR3 size: 15 residues. In DNA form, the CDR3 reads TGTGCCAGCAGCTTAGGTTCTCTCGCTAATTCACCCCTCCACTTT. Amino acid sequence: CASSLGSLANSPLHF.

The CDR3 spells CATSVDGNYGYTF. CDR3 nucleotide sequence: TGTGCCACCAGTGTTGACGGGAACTATGGCTACACCTTC. The chain is built from TRBV24-1 and TRBJ1-2; D not resolved. V lost 5 bases to trimming and J lost 2 bases, with 8 bases between them. The CDR3 has 13 amino acids. Germline CDR1 and CDR2: KGHDR and SFDVKD.

Many counts were recorded for this clonotype. The gene calls are TRBV11-2 and TRBJ2-5, with 10 bases lining up with TRBD1. The CDR3 has 14 residues. The germline V gene has CDR1 SGHAT and CDR2 FQNNGV. J gave up 3 bases and V 4 bases, and 2 bases lay outside the gene matches. The CDR3 DNA follows: TGTGCCAGCAGCTCCGGGACAGGGGAAGAGACCCAGTACTTC. Its translation is CASSSGTGEETQYF.

The chain combines TRBV7-2 with TRBJ2-3; D is possibly TRBD2 (6 bases). The germline V gene encodes CDR1 SGHTA and CDR2 FQGNSA. This CDR3 has 17 amino acids. Trimming cost V 5 bases and J 0 bases, with 18 bases left between them. The CDR3: CASSPTLARGSTDTQYF. The CDR3 region has the DNA TGTGCCAGCAGCCCCACCCTAGCACGGGGGAGCACAGATACGCAGTATTTT. Full variable domain (rest looked up from reference TRBV7-2 and TRBJ2-3): GAGVSQSPSNKVTEKGKDVELRCDPISGHTALYWYRQSLGQGLEFLIYFQGNSAPDKSGLPSDRFSAERTGGSVSTLTIQRTQQEDSAVYLCASSPTLARGSTDTQYFGPGTRLTVL.

This clonotype was counted ten times or more. This chain uses TRBV7-9 with TRBJ2-1, with TRBD2 matching 10 bases. V lost 5 bases and J lost 4; bases outside the gene matches: 5. Germline V lookup: CDR1 SEHNR, CDR2 FQNEAQ (reference sequence). This CDR3 is built from 15 residues. DNA for the CDR3: TGTGCCAGCAGCGCCTCTAGCGGGGGATACAATGAGCAGTTCTTC. As protein: CASSASSGGYNEQFF.

This clonotype was seen a handful of times. The chain couples TRBV7-9 to TRBJ2-7, with TRBD1 matching 11 bases. Unmatched junction bases numbered 10, after V lost 5 bases and J lost 4 bases. The CDR3 is 16 residues long. CDR1 SEHNR and CDR2 FQNEAQ come from the germline V gene (reference sequence). The CDR3 nucleotides read TGTGCCAGCAGCCCCCGGACAGGGGGCACCAAGTACGAGCAGTACTTC. This sequence encodes CASSPRTGGTKYEQYF.

This rearrangement joins TRBV29-1 to TRBJ1-4; D is perhaps TRBD1 (5 bases). Per germline, CDR1 SQVTM and CDR2 ANQGSEA. V dropped 4 bases and J dropped 6 bases, with 15 bases sitting between them. This CDR3 has 14 amino acids. CDR3: CSVVTGGWDEKLFF. The CDR3 DNA reads as TGCAGCGTTGTGACCGGGGGTTGGGATGAAAAACTGTTTTTT. Drawing the rest from reference TRBV29-1 and TRBJ1-4, the complete variable domain is SAVISQKPSRDICQRGTSLTIQCQVDSQVTMMFWYRQQPGQSLTLIATANQGSEATYESGFVIDKFPISRPNLTFSTLTVSNMSPEDSSIYLCSVVTGGWDEKLFFGSGTQLSVL.